A selection of T cell receptor beta chains follows, all from one sample in a study of blood T cell repertoires in COVID-19. Only in-frame clones appear in the TCRdb table, and some are missing; sequencing was by immunoSEQ multiplex PCR. The sample has approximately 260,000 clones, 86% seen once. Sequencing used peripheral blood. The source is a young man with active or convalescent COVID-19. Both conserved end residues are part of each CDR3. Fields, in order: clone size, J gene, D gene, V gene, CDR3 protein, CDR3 DNA. D genes are given only for firm matches. The size of a clone is reported for some rows only, either as once, few or many, or as a class for expanded clones.

>.|TRBJ2-2|TRBD1|TRBV28
CASSAQDRGFFWEELFF
TGTGCCAGCAGCGCACAGGACAGGGGATTTTTTTGGGAGGAGCTGTTTTTT
>.|TRBJ2-3|TRBD2|TRBV23-1
CASSQGYLAGDTDTQYF
TGCGCCAGCAGTCAAGGTTATCTAGCGGGAGACACAGATACGCAGTATTTT
>few|TRBJ1-5|TRBD1|TRBV28
CASSGEGQGAYQPQHF
TGTGCCAGCAGTGGGGAGGGACAGGGGGCGTATCAGCCCCAGCATTTT
>.|TRBJ1-5|.|TRBV5-6
CASSFWSSHQPQHF
TGTGCCAGCAGCTTCTGGAGCAGCCATCAGCCCCAGCATTTT
>.|TRBJ1-3|.|TRBV28
CASKLARFSGNTIYF
TGTGCCAGCAAACTCGCCCGCTTCTCTGGAAACACCATATATTTT
>.|TRBJ1-2|.|TRBV27
CASSFREGYGYTF
TGTGCCAGCAGTTTTAGGGAGGGCTATGGCTACACCTTC
>.|TRBJ2-7|TRBD2|TRBV30
CACNPRLSGIYEQYF
TGTGCCTGTAACCCAAGACTTAGCGGGATCTACGAGCAGTACTTC
>.|TRBJ2-4|.|TRBV27
CASSFWPRRGKNIQYF
TGTGCCAGCAGTTTCTGGCCGCGGCGAGGCAAAAACATTCAGTACTTC
>.|TRBJ1-1|.|TRBV11-3
CASTLDSWQGNTEAFF
TGTGCCAGCACCTTAGATTCTTGGCAGGGGAACACTGAAGCTTTCTTT
>few|TRBJ1-5|.|TRBV2
CASRPSGVWRNQPQHF
TGTGCCAGCAGGCCCTCCGGGGTCTGGCGCAATCAGCCCCAGCATTTT
>.|TRBJ1-6|.|TRBV12-3/TRBV12-4
CASTGQGNSPLHF
TGTGCCAGCACAGGTCAGGGTAATTCACCCCTCCACTTT
>.|TRBJ2-7|.|TRBV19
CASSMRSTYEQYF
TGTGCCAGTAGTATGCGGAGCACCTACGAGCAGTACTTC
>.|TRBJ2-3|TRBD2|TRBV13
CASSSGLAGAYTQYF
TGTGCCAGCAGCTCCGGACTAGCGGGGGCGTATACGCAGTATTTT
>.|TRBJ1-3|TRBD1|TRBV5-1
CASSLAYRGSGNTIYF
TGCGCCAGCAGCTTGGCCTACAGGGGGTCTGGAAACACCATATATTTT
>.|TRBJ2-4|TRBD1|TRBV5-5
CASSLGQGVLNIQYF
TGTGCCAGCAGCTTGGGACAGGGGGTTCTTAACATTCAGTACTTC
>.|TRBJ2-1|.|TRBV2
CASSEAAGVFEQFF
TGTGCCAGCAGTGAAGCCGCAGGGGTTTTCGAGCAGTTCTTC
>.|TRBJ2-5|TRBD2|TRBV7-2
CASSLGLAYSETQYF
TGTGCCAGCAGCTTGGGACTAGCTTACTCGGAGACCCAGTACTTC
>once|TRBJ2-7|TRBD1|TRBV28
CASIRGRTGFGEQYF
TGTGCCAGCATCCGAGGACGGACAGGGTTTGGCGAGCAGTACTTC
>.|TRBJ1-1|.|TRBV14
CASSQGSWEKHTEAFF
TGTGCCAGCAGCCAAGGAAGTTGGGAGAAGCACACTGAAGCTTTCTTT
>.|TRBJ2-3|.|TRBV4-3
CASSQGRVATTDTQYF
TGCGCCAGCAGCCAAGGTCGGGTAGCGACCACAGATACGCAGTATTTT
>.|TRBJ1-5|.|TRBV19
CASREKPTVKFNQPQHF
TGTGCCAGTAGGGAGAAACCGACAGTTAAGTTCAATCAGCCCCAGCATTTT
>.|TRBJ2-2|.|TRBV28
CASSLTPRSGELFF
TGTGCCAGCAGTTTAACCCCGAGGTCCGGGGAGCTGTTTTTT
>.|TRBJ2-3|.|TRBV2
CASMGVDTQYF
TGTGCCAGCATGGGCGTAGATACGCAGTATTTT
>.|TRBJ2-3|.|TRBV6-2/TRBV6-3
CASSYSSSSWSDTQYF
TGTGCCAGCAGTTACTCGAGTAGTTCCTGGTCAGATACGCAGTATTTT
>.|TRBJ2-3|.|TRBV18
CASSPRDSRGDTQYF
TGTGCCAGCTCACCCCGGGACTCCCGGGGAGATACGCAGTATTTT
>.|TRBJ2-5|TRBD2|TRBV9
CASSVAPGNPGTSGGQETQYF
TGTGCCAGCAGCGTAGCACCGGGGAATCCCGGGACTAGCGGGGGACAAGAGACCCAGTACTTC
>.|TRBJ1-1|TRBD1|TRBV2
CASSTGGRGTEAFF
TGTGCCAGCAGTACAGGGGGCCGGGGCACTGAAGCTTTCTTT
>.|TRBJ2-2|.|TRBV21-1
CASVGRGGSAGELFF
TGTGCCAGCGTGGGGCGGGGCGGGAGCGCCGGGGAGCTGTTTTTT
>.|TRBJ1-1|.|TRBV6-5
CASSSLGAEAFF
TGTGCCAGCAGTTCCCTAGGGGCTGAAGCTTTCTTT
>.|TRBJ1-1|TRBD1|TRBV27
CASSPDRVLASAFF
TGTGCCAGCAGTCCGGACAGGGTCCTGGCGTCAGCTTTCTTT
>few|TRBJ2-2|TRBD2|TRBV6-5
CASSHSGANTGELFF
TGTGCCAGCAGCCATAGCGGGGCGAACACCGGGGAGCTGTTTTTT
>.|TRBJ2-5|TRBD2|TRBV6-5
CASREGTPGVETQYF
TGTGCCAGTCGGGAGGGAACTCCTGGGGTAGAGACCCAGTACTTC
>.|TRBJ2-3|.|TRBV18
CASSPPRGGGRDTQYF
TGTGCCAGCTCACCACCCCGGGGAGGGGGTAGAGATACGCAGTATTTT
>.|TRBJ2-5|TRBD2|TRBV5-1
CASSLASRSGGVETQYF
TGCGCCAGCAGCTTGGCGTCTCGCTCGGGGGGTGTGGAGACCCAGTACTTC
>.|TRBJ2-2|.|TRBV2
CASTGNTGELFF
TGTGCCAGCACAGGGAACACCGGGGAGCTGTTTTTT
>.|TRBJ2-7|TRBD1|TRBV6-5
CASSYSGQRYEQYF
TGTGCCAGCAGTTACTCGGGACAGCGCTACGAGCAGTACTTC